This is a list of T cell receptor beta chains from one sample in a study of T cell responses to AZD1222 COVID-19 vaccine. Using immunoSEQ multiplex PCR, the repertoire was profiled, and TCRdb retains in-frame clones only, with some absent. The sample gives some 150,000 clones, about 91% of which show up once; approximately 16% is in the top ten. Sequenced here: peripheral blood, sampled on day 0 of AZD1222 vaccination. These receptors originate from an adult in good health. The CDR3 runs from the conserved cysteine through the conserved F or W. Each record gives: J gene, V gene, clone size, D gene, CDR3 DNA, CDR3 protein. D genes are given only for firm matches. Clone size is shown for a subset of rows, as once, few, many or a class of expanded clone.

J gene: TRBJ2-2; V gene: TRBV11-1; clone size: -; D gene: TRBD2; CDR3 DNA: TGTGCCAGCAGCCGAAGCGGGGGGAACACCGGGGAGCTGTTTTTT; CDR3 protein: CASSRSGGNTGELFF
J gene: TRBJ1-6; V gene: TRBV5-6; clone size: -; D gene: -; CDR3 DNA: TGTGCCAGCAGCTTGGGTTTCCGGAGCTCCTATAATTCACCCCTCCACTTT; CDR3 protein: CASSLGFRSSYNSPLHF
J gene: TRBJ2-3; V gene: TRBV24-1; clone size: -; D gene: -; CDR3 DNA: TGTGCCACCAGTGATGTTTCTAGCACAGATACGCAGTATTTT; CDR3 protein: CATSDVSSTDTQYF
J gene: TRBJ1-4; V gene: TRBV6-1; clone size: few; D gene: -; CDR3 DNA: TGTGCCAGCAGTGAACAAATCGGGACCGGTGATGAAAAACTGTTTTTT; CDR3 protein: CASSEQIGTGDEKLFF
J gene: TRBJ2-7; V gene: TRBV25-1; clone size: -; D gene: -; CDR3 DNA: TGTGCCAGCAGTGATTCCCCCCTCTCTCCCTCCTACGAGCAGTACTTC; CDR3 protein: CASSDSPLSPSYEQYF
J gene: TRBJ2-7; V gene: TRBV2; clone size: -; D gene: -; CDR3 DNA: TGTGCCAGCAGCCCCCAGGGGGGTGGCGGGTATATTGTGCAGTACTTC; CDR3 protein: CASSPQGGGGYIVQYF
J gene: TRBJ2-7; V gene: TRBV6-1; clone size: once; D gene: TRBD1; CDR3 DNA: TGTGCCAGCAGTGATACAGGGGGCTTGTCCTACGAGCAGTACTTC; CDR3 protein: CASSDTGGLSYEQYF
J gene: TRBJ1-6; V gene: TRBV28; clone size: -; D gene: TRBD1; CDR3 DNA: TGTGCCAGCATCCTGGGGGGACAGCCTTATAATTCACCCCTCCACTTT; CDR3 protein: CASILGGQPYNSPLHF
J gene: TRBJ2-5; V gene: TRBV9; clone size: -; D gene: -; CDR3 DNA: TGTGCCAGCAGCCCCCGGGGGGGACAGGGTCGTTCGGAGACCCAGTACTTC; CDR3 protein: CASSPRGGQGRSETQYF
J gene: TRBJ2-3; V gene: TRBV24-1; clone size: -; D gene: -; CDR3 DNA: TGTGCCACCAGTGACGAGAAACACACAGATACGCAGTATTTT; CDR3 protein: CATSDEKHTDTQYF
J gene: TRBJ2-1; V gene: TRBV29-1; clone size: -; D gene: -; CDR3 DNA: TGCAGCGTTGAAGCCTCGGGGGCCTGGGACAATGAGCAGTTCTTC; CDR3 protein: CSVEASGAWDNEQFF